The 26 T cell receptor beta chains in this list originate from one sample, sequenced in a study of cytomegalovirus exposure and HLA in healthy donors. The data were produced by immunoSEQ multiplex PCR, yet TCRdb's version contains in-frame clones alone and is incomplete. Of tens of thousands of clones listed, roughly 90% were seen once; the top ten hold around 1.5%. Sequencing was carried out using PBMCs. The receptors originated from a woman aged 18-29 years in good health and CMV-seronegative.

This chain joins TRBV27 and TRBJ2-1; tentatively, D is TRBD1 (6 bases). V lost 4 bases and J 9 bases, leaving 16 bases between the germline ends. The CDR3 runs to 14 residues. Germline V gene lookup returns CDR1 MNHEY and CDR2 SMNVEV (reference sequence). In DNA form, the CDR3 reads TGTGCCAGCAGTTCGGACAGTAGTGAATCTGAGCAGTTCTTC. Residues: CASSSDSSESEQFF.

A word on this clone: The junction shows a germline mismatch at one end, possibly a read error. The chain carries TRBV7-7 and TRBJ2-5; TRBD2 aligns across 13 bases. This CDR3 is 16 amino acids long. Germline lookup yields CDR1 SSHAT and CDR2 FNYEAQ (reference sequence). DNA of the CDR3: TGTGCTAGCAGCCCAATACTAGCGGGGGGGCCCAAGACCCAGTACTTC. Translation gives CASSPILAGGPKTQYF.

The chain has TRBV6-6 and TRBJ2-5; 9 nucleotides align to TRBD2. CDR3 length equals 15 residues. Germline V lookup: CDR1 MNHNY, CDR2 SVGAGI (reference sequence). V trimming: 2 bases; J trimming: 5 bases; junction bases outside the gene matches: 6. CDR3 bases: TGTGCCAGCAGTTACCGCGGGGGGGAGGGGGAGACCCAGTACTTC. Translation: CASSYRGGEGETQYF.

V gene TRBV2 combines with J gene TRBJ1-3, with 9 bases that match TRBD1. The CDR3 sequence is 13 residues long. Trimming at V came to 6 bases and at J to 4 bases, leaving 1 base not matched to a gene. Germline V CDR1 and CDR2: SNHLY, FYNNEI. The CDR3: CASRQGAGNTIYF. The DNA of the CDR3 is TGTGCCAGCAGACAGGGGGCCGGAAACACCATATATTTT.

This chain's CDR3 is CASSDGTVWDEQFF. CDR3 bases: TGTGCCAGCAGTGATGGGACAGTCTGGGATGAGCAGTTCTTC. The J gene is TRBJ2-1, the V gene TRBV2; 7 nucleotides agree with TRBD1. CDR3 length equals 14 residues. The germline CDR1 and CDR2 sequences are SNHLY and FYNNEI. Trimming removed 3 bases from V and 8 bases from J; junction bases left unmatched: 7.

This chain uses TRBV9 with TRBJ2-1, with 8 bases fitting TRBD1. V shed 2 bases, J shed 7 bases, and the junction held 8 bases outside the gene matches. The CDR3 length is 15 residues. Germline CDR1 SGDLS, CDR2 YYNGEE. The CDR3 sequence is CASSVQGAKNNEQFF. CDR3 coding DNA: TGTGCCAGCAGCGTTCAGGGGGCGAAAAATAATGAGCAGTTCTTC.

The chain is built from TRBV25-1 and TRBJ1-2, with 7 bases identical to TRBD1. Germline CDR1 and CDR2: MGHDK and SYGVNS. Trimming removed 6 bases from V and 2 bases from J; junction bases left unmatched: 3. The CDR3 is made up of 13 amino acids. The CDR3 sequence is CASSLGQNYGYTF. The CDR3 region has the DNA TGTGCCAGCAGCCTGGGACAGAACTATGGCTACACCTTC.

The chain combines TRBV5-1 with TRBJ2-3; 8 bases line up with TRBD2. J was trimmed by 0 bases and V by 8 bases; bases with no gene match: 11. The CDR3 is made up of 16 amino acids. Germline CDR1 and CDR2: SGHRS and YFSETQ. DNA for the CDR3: TGCGCCAGTAACACGGGAGGGGGTACTAGCACAGATACGCAGTATTTT. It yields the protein CASNTGGGTSTDTQYF.

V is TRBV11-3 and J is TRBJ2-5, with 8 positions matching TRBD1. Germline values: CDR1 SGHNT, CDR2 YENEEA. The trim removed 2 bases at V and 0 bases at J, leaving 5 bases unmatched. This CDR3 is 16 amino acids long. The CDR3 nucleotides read TGTGCCAGCAGCTTAACCTGGGGACAGGACCAAGAGACCCAGTACTTC. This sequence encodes CASSLTWGQDQETQYF.

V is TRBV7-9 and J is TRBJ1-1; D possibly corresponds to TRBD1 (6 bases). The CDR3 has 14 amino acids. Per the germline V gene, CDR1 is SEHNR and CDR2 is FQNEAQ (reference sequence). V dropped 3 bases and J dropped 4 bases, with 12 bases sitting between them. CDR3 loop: CASSFTGRGTEAFF. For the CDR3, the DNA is TGTGCCAGCAGCTTTACAGGGAGAGGCACTGAAGCTTTCTTT. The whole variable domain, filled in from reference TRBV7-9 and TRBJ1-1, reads DTGVSQNPRHKITKRGQNVTFRCDPISEHNRLYWYRQTLGQGPEFLTYFQNEAQLEKSRLLSDRFSAERPKGSFSTLEIQRTEQGDSAMYLCASSFTGRGTEAFFGQGTRLTVV.

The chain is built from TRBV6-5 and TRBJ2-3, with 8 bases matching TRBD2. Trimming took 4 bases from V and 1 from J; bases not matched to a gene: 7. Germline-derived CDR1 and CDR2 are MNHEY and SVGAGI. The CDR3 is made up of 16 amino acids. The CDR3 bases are TGTGCCAGCAGTTTAATAGCGGGGCGCGGCACAGATACGCAGTATTTT. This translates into CASSLIAGRGTDTQYF.

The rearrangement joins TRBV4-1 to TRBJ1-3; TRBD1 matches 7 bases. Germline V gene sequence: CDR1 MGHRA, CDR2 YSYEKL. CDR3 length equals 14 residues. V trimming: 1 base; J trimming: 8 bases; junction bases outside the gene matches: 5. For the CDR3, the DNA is TGCGCCAGCAGCCAAGTGGGGACAGCTTACACCATATATTTT. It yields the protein CASSQVGTAYTIYF.

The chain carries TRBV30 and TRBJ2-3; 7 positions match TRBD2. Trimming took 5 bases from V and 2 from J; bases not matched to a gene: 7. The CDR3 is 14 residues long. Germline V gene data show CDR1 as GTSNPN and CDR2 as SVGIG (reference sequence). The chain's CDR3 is CAWAGTTITDTQYF. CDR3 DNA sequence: TGTGCCTGGGCCGGGACTACTATCACAGATACGCAGTATTTT.

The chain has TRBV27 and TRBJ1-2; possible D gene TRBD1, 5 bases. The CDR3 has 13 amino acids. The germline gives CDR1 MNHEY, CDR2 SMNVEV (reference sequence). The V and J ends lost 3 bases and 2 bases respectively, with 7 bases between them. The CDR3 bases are TGTGCCAGCAGTTTGGAGGGGAACTATGGCTACACCTTC. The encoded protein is CASSLEGNYGYTF.

CDR3 coding DNA: TGTGCCAGCAGCTCAGGACAGGGGGACACCGGGGAGCTGTTTTTT. It translates to CASSSGQGDTGELFF. The V gene is TRBV11-3, the J gene TRBJ2-2, with 10 bases that match TRBD1. The V segment lost 4 bases and the J segment 3 bases; nucleotides outside the gene matches: 2. This CDR3 is 15 amino acids long. Germline V CDR1 and CDR2: SGHNT, YENEEA.

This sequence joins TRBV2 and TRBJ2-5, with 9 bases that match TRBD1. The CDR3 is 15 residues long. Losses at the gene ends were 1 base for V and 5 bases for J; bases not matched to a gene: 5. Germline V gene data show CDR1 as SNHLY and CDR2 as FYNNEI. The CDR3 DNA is TGTGCCAGCAGTGAAGACACAGGGGGCTGGGAGACCCAGTACTTC. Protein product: CASSEDTGGWETQYF.

Written as DNA, the CDR3 is TGTGCCAGCAGACATAGCGGGCCCCTCTCCTACAATGAGCAGTTCTTC. Its protein is CASRHSGPLSYNEQFF. The chain joins TRBV11-2 to TRBJ2-1; 7 bases align to TRBD2. CDR3 length: 16 amino acids. V trimming: 6 bases; J trimming: 0 bases; junction bases outside the gene matches: 8. Germline loops: CDR1 SGHAT, CDR2 FQNNGV.

The CDR3 loop reads CASSVRQGGYGYTF. The CDR3 region has the DNA TGTGCCAGCAGCGTCAGACAGGGAGGCTATGGCTACACCTTC. The chain links TRBV2 to TRBJ1-2; 7 bases are shared with TRBD1. The CDR3 length is 14 residues. Germline trimming cut 6 bases from V and 4 bases from J; bases unmatched to any gene: 8. Germline CDR1 is SNHLY and CDR2 is FYNNEI.

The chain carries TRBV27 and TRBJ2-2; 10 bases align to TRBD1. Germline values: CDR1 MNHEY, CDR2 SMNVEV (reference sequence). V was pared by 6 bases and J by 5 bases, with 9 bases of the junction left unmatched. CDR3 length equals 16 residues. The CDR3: CASRFPDRGLTGELFF. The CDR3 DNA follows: TGTGCCAGCAGATTTCCTGACAGGGGGCTTACCGGGGAGCTGTTTTTT.

In DNA, the CDR3 is TGTGCCAGCAGGACTCAAGAGACCCAGTACTTC. This encodes CASRTQETQYF. The rearrangement links TRBV6-5 to TRBJ2-5; D gene ambiguous. Germline values: CDR1 MNHEY, CDR2 SVGAGI. CDR3 length: 11 amino acids. V lost 6 bases and J 2 bases, leaving 4 bases between the germline ends.

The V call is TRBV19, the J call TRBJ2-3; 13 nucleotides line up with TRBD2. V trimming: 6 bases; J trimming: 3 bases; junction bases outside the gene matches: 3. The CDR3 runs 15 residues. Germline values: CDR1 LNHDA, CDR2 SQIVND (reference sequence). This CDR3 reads CASRTGLAGTDTQYF. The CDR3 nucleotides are TGTGCCAGTAGGACGGGACTAGCGGGAACAGATACGCAGTATTTT.

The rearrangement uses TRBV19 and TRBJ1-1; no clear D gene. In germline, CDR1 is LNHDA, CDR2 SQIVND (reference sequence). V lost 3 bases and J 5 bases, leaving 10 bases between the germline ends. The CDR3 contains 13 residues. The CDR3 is CASSIYTETEAFF. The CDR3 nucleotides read TGTGCCAGTAGTATTTATACTGAGACTGAAGCTTTCTTT.

CDR3 residues: CAWTGTVAQETQYF. DNA for the CDR3: TGTGCCTGGACAGGGACAGTTGCCCAAGAGACCCAGTACTTC. This chain uses TRBV30 with TRBJ2-5, with TRBD1 matching over 7 bases. J gave up 1 base and V 4 bases, and 6 bases lay outside the gene matches. Per germline, CDR1 GTSNPN and CDR2 SVGIG (reference sequence). This CDR3 contains 14 residues.

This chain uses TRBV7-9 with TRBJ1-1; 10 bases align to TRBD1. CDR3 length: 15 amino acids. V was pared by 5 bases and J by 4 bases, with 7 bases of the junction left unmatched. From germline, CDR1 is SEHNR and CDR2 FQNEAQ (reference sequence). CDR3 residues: CASSRRDRGGTEAFF. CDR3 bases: TGTGCCAGCAGCCGCCGGGACAGGGGAGGCACTGAAGCTTTCTTT.

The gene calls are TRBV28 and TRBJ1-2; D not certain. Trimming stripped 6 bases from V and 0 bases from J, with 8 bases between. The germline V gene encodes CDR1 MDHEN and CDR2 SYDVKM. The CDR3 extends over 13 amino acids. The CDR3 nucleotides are TGTGCCAGCAGCCGCGATGCTAACTATGGCTACACCTTC. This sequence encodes CASSRDANYGYTF.

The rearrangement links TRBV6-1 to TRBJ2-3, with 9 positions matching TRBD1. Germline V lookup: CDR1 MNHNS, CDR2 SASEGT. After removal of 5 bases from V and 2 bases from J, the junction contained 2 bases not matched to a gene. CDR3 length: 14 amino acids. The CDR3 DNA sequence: TGTGCCAGCAGTCGGGACAGGGCCACAGATACGCAGTATTTT. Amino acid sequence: CASSRDRATDTQYF.